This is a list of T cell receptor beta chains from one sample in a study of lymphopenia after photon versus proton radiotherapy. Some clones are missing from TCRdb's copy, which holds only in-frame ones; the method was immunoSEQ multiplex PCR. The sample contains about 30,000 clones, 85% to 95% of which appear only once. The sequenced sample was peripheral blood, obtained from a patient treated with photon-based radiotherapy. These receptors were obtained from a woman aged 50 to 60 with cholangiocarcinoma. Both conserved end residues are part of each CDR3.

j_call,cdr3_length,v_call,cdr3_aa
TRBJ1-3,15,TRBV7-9,CASSLSGTVGNTIYF
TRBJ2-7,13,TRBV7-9,CASSLVGVGEQYF
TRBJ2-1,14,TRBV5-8,CASSLVTGLNEQFF
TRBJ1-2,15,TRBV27,CASRTRGGGRDGYTF
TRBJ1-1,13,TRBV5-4,CASSLKSGTEAFF
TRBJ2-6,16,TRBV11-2,CASSLAGPSGANVLTF
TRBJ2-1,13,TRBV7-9,CASSLVGRYEQFF
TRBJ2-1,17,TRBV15,CATSTRGGKSSYNEQFF
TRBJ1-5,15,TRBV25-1,CASSEGQSPNQPQHF
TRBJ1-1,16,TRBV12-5,CASGLVTGGPVTEAFF
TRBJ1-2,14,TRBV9,CASSVEAGYYGYTF
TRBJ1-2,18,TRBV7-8,CASSLGRITRQGNYGYTF
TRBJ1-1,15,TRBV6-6,CASRPFGQANTEAFF
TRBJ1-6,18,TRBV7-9,CASSSQLGRSSYNSPLHF
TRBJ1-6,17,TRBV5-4,CASSSSSVVIGVAPLHF
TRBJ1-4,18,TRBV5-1,CASSSDSGTGGLTEKLFF
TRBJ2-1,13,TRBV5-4,CASSPGGGNEQFF
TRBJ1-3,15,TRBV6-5,CASSYVGGSGNTIYF
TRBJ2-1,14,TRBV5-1,CASSRSYTYNEQFF
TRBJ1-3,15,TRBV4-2,CASSQEGLSGNTIYF
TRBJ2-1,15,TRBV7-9,CASSLVGVLWNEQFF
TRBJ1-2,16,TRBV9,CASSAQTTGVNYGYTF
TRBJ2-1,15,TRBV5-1,CASSLGRGLYNEQFF
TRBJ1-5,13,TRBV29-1,CSVEQGLGQPQHF
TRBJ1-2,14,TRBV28,CASSLPWTREGYTF
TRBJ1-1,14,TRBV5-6,CASSLILGGTEAFF
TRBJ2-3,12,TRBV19,CASIGETDTQYF
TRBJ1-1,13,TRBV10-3,CAISGALNTEAFF
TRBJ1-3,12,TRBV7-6,CASSTSGNTIYF
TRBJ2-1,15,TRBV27,CASSYDLLSYNEQFF
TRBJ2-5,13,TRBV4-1,CASSPAAEETQYF
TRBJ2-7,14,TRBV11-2,CASSFYGTPYEQYF
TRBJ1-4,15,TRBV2,CASSDESRANEKLFF
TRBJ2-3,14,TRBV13,CASSPQGAGDTQYF
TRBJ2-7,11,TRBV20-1,CSARDQGEQYF
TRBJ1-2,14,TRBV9,CASSPARANYGYTF
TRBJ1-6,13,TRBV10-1,CASSGQINSPLHF
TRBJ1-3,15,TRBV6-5,CASSYSGDPGNTIYF
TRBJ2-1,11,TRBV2,CASSEVAEQFF
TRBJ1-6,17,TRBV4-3,CASSQDGQSSYNSPLHF
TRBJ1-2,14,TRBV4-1,CASSQHRDHYGYTF
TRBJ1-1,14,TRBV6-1,CASSDLGKNTEAFF
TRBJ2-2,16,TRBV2,CASIDNRGQGTGELFF
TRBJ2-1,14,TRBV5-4,CASSPDRGRHEQFF
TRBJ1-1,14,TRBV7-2,CASSSRPQNTEAFF
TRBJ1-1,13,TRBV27,CASRPQGIAEAFF
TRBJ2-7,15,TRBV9,CASSGGTGQGYEQYF
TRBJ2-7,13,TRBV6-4,CASSRTSGGEQYF
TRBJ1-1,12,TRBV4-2,CASSPRDTEAFF
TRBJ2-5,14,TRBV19,CASSMGWQQETQYF
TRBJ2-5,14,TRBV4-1,CASSQDRSQETQYF
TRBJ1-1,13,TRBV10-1,CASSAGRVTEAFF
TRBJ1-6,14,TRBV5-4,CASSLNWGNSPLHF
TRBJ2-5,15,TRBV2,CASSEIGLARETQYF
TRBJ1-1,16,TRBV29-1,CSVSHGGGNSNTEAFF
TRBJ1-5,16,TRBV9,CASSAGGPYSNQPQHF
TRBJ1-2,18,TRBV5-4,CASSPIDPGPKSYYGYTF
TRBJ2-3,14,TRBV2,CASRGLGHTDTQYF
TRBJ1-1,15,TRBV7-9,CASSLDATAKGKAFF
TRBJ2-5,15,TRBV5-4,CASSLQDSGIKTQYF